Listed here is a single T cell receptor beta chain. These data originate in a study of cytotoxic CD8 clonotypes in ibrutinib-treated CLL. CDR1 is GTSNPN, CDR2 SVGIG, per germline (reference sequence). Trimming at V came to 0 bases and at J to 5 bases, leaving 4 bases not matched to a gene. The CDR3 has 15 residues. This table comes from immunoSEQ multiplex PCR, and its TCRdb copy is limited to in-frame clones, with some not included. The data contain approximately 60,000 clones, 54% of them singletons. The sequenced sample was PBMCs, obtained at disease progression, from a patient treated with ibrutinib. The chain combines TRBV30 with TRBJ1-5; 10 bases are a match to TRBD1. The receptor comes from a human donor with chronic lymphocytic leukemia. CDR3: CAWSVRGTGDQPQHF. DNA of the CDR3: TGTGCCTGGAGTGTACGAGGGACAGGGGATCAGCCCCAGCATTTT.